This T cell receptor (beta chain) was obtained from a study of cytomegalovirus exposure and HLA in healthy donors. Study details: Earlier, 100 million or so unique TCR beta sequences were recovered from around 200 million T cells by an analysis.

V dropped 1 base and J dropped 6 bases, with 6 bases sitting between them. From germline, CDR1 is SGHTA and CDR2 FQGNSA. The CDR3 spans 13 residues. Study conclusions and caveats: A prior analysis recorded that most TCR beta V segments were productive about 87% or about 30% of the time. The likely origin of a cluster of highly shared sequence variants was a sequencing artifact.

It was with 60 Vbeta and 13 Jbeta primers that the PCR ran. The assay was immunoSEQ multiplex PCR, and TCRdb's table has in-frame clones only and misses some. The sample lists 100,000 to 150,000 clones; roughly four fifths were seen once. This clone has just a few counts. Its antigen is not identified. V and J are TRBV7-2 and TRBJ2-2; D is unclear. Sequencing was performed on PBMCs. The TCR originated in a woman between 45 and 60 years old in good health and CMV-seronegative. The CDR3 bases are TGTGCCAGCAGCTTAGTTCAGTCCGGGGAGCTGTTTTTT. This translates into CASSLVQSGELFF.